This T cell receptor (beta chain) was recorded in a study of identical twins (dated by TCRdb to 2016 to 2017). General notes on the study: The study deep-sequenced TCR alpha and beta repertoires from monozygotic twins, unrelated adults of various ages and cord blood to test whether fetal clonotypes persist. To rule out contamination, the twin experiments were replicated at different times with different library preparation protocols. Results and caveats for the whole study, not just this receptor: Compared with coincidental sharing between unrelated individuals, an excess of low generation-probability sequences was observed among out-of-frame TCR alpha sequences shared between twins. Invariant T cells such as MAIT and iNKT could partly confound zero-insertion analyses, although diverse VJ usage argued against such confounding for most clonotypes. Abundant cord blood beta clonotypes carried fewer insertions; young adult naive repertoires showed a weaker similar trend, while memory repertoires showed none. The excess sharing between twins in beta out-of-frame sequences was weaker because fewer shared sequences reduced the signal-to-noise ratio. Conclusions relied on cross-sectional statistical analysis, since the same donors could not be followed over many years. In monozygotic twins, out-of-frame TCR alpha sharing was systematically underestimated by recombination models, although the models agreed with sharing between unrelated individuals.

The library was obtained by 5' RACE. Sequencing used an Illumina HiSeq 2000. A universal primer binding site was added through template switching, and the final cDNA carried a unique molecular identifier so that TCR cDNA molecules could be counted accurately. Specific primers in the conserved constant-segment region were used to synthesize first-strand cDNA for TCR alpha and beta chains. Each cDNA library was double barcoded, with a SMART-Mk sample barcode plus Illumina barcodes, to control for contamination. Two successive PCR steps introduced TruSeq adapter sequences along with Illumina sample barcodes. The Illumina HiSeq platform was used with custom primers to sequence TCR alpha and beta cDNA libraries. In the source study's methods: MiGEC processed the raw reads to extract unique molecular identifiers, while MiXCR was used to determine the CDR3 positions. Recombination models were inferred per individual with the repgenHMM and IGoR tools using an EM algorithm. Shared clonotypes were analyzed with the tcR package in R, and sharing was normalized by the product of cloneset sizes. To study raw recombination free of thymic and clonal selection effects, out-of-frame nonproductive sequences were analyzed. TCRdb itself trimmed the public reads at Q25 with fastp, ran MiXCR and retained productive beta chains. Each CDR3 protein gets just one entry, which takes the most common genes and DNA from the rows behind it. V and J calls and clone size were set by TCRdb, not the authors. In this sample the table shows 1,800,000 or so distinct CDR3 sequences, under 35% of which occur a single time. The ten largest clones represent roughly 0.3% of the sample.

Every donor was a healthy Caucasian. A few counts support this clonotype. Its antigen remains undetermined. The sample holds no much larger clone one base away, and base qualities are not on file. The CDR3 measures 14 amino acids from cysteine to phenylalanine. Only the CDR3 region is kept as DNA, spanning 42 bases read in frame from base 1. CDR1 and CDR2 (SGHKS, YYEKEE) derive from the germline V gene (reference sequence). This clonotype originated in a newborn girl in good health. What was sequenced was cord blood. This receptor chain uses TRBV5-5 and TRBJ2-5; matching of 5 bases hints at TRBD2 as the D gene. The end of the DNA aligns better with TRBJ2-1, so the J call may be wrong. CDR3 region: CASSLWTVQETQFF. The DNA sequence follows: TGTGCCAGCAGCTTATGGACTGTCCAAGAGACCCAGTTCTTC.